This T cell receptor (beta chain) is from a study of OX40 agonist ivuxolimab in advanced cancers. Using immunoSEQ multiplex PCR, the repertoire was profiled, and TCRdb retains in-frame clones only, with some absent. The sample yields more than 70,000 clones, approximately 86% seen once. CDR1 SGDLS and CDR2 YYNGEE come from the germline V gene. Trimming cost V 3 bases and J 4 bases, with 10 bases left between them. This CDR3 contains 13 residues. Comments on this clone: The antigen is unknown.

The study's findings and limits: Averaged across samples, CD8+ T cells carried more expanded clones than CD4+ did. Low clonal expansion, among the lowest seen, marked partial responders at 0.1-3.0 mg/kg. Clonal expansion was seen in CD4+ and CD8+ blood T cells by week 6 at 0.1 to 3.0 mg/kg.

The sequence was collected from an adult with an advanced solid tumor such as melanoma, head and neck, liver or kidney cancer. The specimen was CD4+ or CD8+ T cells sorted from blood, collected in a trial of the OX40 agonist ivuxolimab. This chain connects TRBV9 to TRBJ1-1, with D unresolved. CDR3 nucleotides: TGTGCCAGCAGCGGAGGACGGGGCACTGAAGCTTTCTTT. It translates to CASSGGRGTEAFF.